This paragraph covers one T cell receptor (beta chain) sequence. MiXCR, run by TCRdb on the 5' RACE reads, gives a single entry per CDR3 protein. The repertoire holds approximately 890,000 distinct CDR3 sequences, with about 12% as singletons. The data stem from a study of identical twins. The CDR3 has 16 residues. Losses at the gene ends were 6 bases for V and 0 bases for J; bases not matched to a gene: 5. The sample was also reused in another study, on yellow fever vaccine responses in identical twins. Per that study: Among the twins, the vaccine T cell response reportedly seemed partly convergent and partly personalized.

This chain uses TRBV12-3 or TRBV12-4 with TRBJ2-6, with 7 nucleotides matching TRBD1. The sequence was obtained from a woman between 18 and 29 years old in good health. Material for sequencing was PBMCs. CDR3 amino acids: CASSTGQVSGANVLTF. CDR3 bases: TGTGCCAGCAGCACAGGACAGGTCTCTGGGGCCAACGTCCTGACTTTC.